The 5 T cell receptor beta chains in this list originate from one sample, sequenced in a study of blood T cells in healthy people across ages. For the second PCR, which ran for roughly 6 to 12 cycles, a sample-barcoded 5' primer and a J-beta primer mix were used. TCRdb fed the 5' RACE reads into MiXCR, producing one record per CDR3 protein. The sample has about 570,000 distinct CDR3 sequences; 27% are singletons. The sequencing sample was made of blood. The receptors come from a woman aged 70-85 years in good health.

The chain carries TRBV7-2 and TRBJ1-2; 7 bases align to TRBD1. The CDR3 runs to 14 residues. Per the germline V gene, CDR1 is SGHTA and CDR2 is FQGNSA. Trimming at V came to 1 base and at J to 10 bases, leaving 9 bases not matched to a gene. This CDR3 reads CASSLDPGTEYYTF. The CDR3 coding sequence is TGTGCCAGCAGCTTAGACCCCGGGACAGAGTACTACACCTTC.

The CDR3: CASSPIAGELFF. In nucleotides, the CDR3 is TGTGCCAGCAGCCCCATAGCAGGGGAGCTGTTTTTT. J is TRBJ2-2 and V is TRBV11-3, with no clear D. The germline gives CDR1 SGHNT, CDR2 YENEEA. The CDR3 sequence is 12 residues long. The V end lost 5 bases, the J end lost 8 bases, and 9 bases lay between the germline ends.

This clonotype was seen only a few times. This chain joins TRBV5-1 and TRBJ2-5; 12 bases are shared with TRBD2. The J call could be wrong; TRBJ2-1 is a better fit for the DNA end. The CDR3 runs 15 residues. Per the germline V gene, CDR1 is SGHRS and CDR2 is YFSETQ. CDR3 coding DNA: TGCGCCAGCAGCAACGGACTAGCGGGGAAAAATGAGCAGTTCTTC. The encoded protein is CASSNGLAGKNEQFF.

This sequence joins TRBV3-1 and TRBJ2-4; D is possibly TRBD2 (6 bases). Trimming removed 2 bases at V and 6 bases at J, with 14 bases between. The CDR3 is 15 amino acids. Germline V gene data show CDR1 as LGHDT and CDR2 as YNNKEL (reference sequence). CDR3: CASSQNDRGGNIQYF. Here the CDR3 DNA reads TGTGCCAGCAGCCAAAACGATCGGGGAGGAAACATTCAGTACTTC. Full variable domain (remainder filled in from reference TRBV3-1 and TRBJ2-4): DTAVSQTPKYLVTQMGNDKSIKCEQNLGHDTMYWYKQDSKKFLKIMFSYNNKELIINETVPNRFSPKSPDKAHLNLHINSLELGDSAVYFCASSQNDRGGNIQYFGAGTRLSVL.

The CDR3 nucleotides are TGTGCCAGCAGCTTAGTAGCGTCCCCCTACAATGAGCAGTTCTTC. Protein: CASSLVASPYNEQFF. The chain combines TRBV11-2 with TRBJ2-1; a weak D match, TRBD2 (5 bases). V gave up 1 base and J gave up 2 bases, with 9 bases separating them. Germline-derived CDR1 and CDR2 are SGHAT and FQNNGV. The CDR3 spans 15 residues.